Sequencing of this T cell receptor beta chain was carried out in a study of T cell changes during pregnancy in multiple sclerosis (dated by TCRdb to between 2017 and 2020). Broadly, across the study: Changes in the T cell repertoire over the course of pregnancy were examined in this study in women with multiple sclerosis.

Concerning this clone itself: The clone's antigen remains unknown. Within one base of it there is no much larger clone, and no base qualities were kept.

The library relied on the immunoSEQ multiplex PCR assay. TCRdb mirrors the immuneACCESS table, restricted to in-frame sequences. Some clones are absent from its copies; in checked studies, under half trace to an unresolved V gene, and the reason for the others is unknown. In all, the sample holds about 61,000 clones, and approximately 90% of those were seen once. In total, the top ten clones hold approximately 1% of the sample. The V and J ends are trimmed by 1 base and 3 bases, leaving 11 bases between them. The germline V gene gives CDR1 as SGDLS and CDR2 as YYNGEE. The CDR3, from cysteine to phenylalanine, totals 15 residues. CDR3 DNA is the only sequence kept; it has 45 bases, read in frame from the first base.

This sample comprised peripheral blood, obtained in the first trimester of pregnancy. This sequence uses TRBV9 and TRBJ2-1, and possibly TRBD1, on 6 matching bases. The clonotype comes from a female donor in good health, enrolled as a control in a pregnancy study. The DNA is TGTGCCAGCAGCGTATATACAGGGAACTACAATGAGCAGTTCTTC. The translation is CASSVYTGNYNEQFF.